This TCR beta chain was found in a study of blood T cells in healthy people across ages. The CDR3 is 14 residues long. Germline values: CDR1 SGHRS, CDR2 YFSETQ. Trimming removed 0 bases at V and 6 bases at J, with 12 bases between. A J-beta primer mix and a sample-barcoded 5' primer were used in a second PCR of roughly 6 to 12 cycles. TCRdb fed the 5' RACE reads into MiXCR, producing one record per CDR3 protein. The sample has approximately 780,000 distinct CDR3 sequences; roughly 25% are singletons. This sample was also put to use in a study of T cells of mothers and their children. That source reports: The donor cohort consisted of a few healthy Caucasian mothers and their six children.

The rearrangement joins TRBV5-1 to TRBJ1-2; D is perhaps TRBD1 (6 bases). Sequenced sample: blood. The TCR originated in a boy aged 5-17 years in good health. CDR3 DNA sequence: TGCGCCAGCAGCTTGGTGGGACACACTGATGGCTACACCTTC. Encoded protein: CASSLVGHTDGYTF.